This record looks at one T cell receptor beta chain sequence and its context. This CDR3 region has 14 residues. The V gene lost 3 bases and the J gene lost 2 bases, with 11 bases spanning the gap. The V gene's germline CDR1 is SGHTA and CDR2 FQGTGA. Measured with immunoSEQ multiplex PCR; TCRdb has only the in-frame clones, and not every one. The table has some 2.3 million clones, 93% seen once; the top ten hold 0.3% to 0.4%. This sample stems from a study of shared clonotypes between healthy human individuals. The chain links TRBV7-3 to TRBJ2-7; tentatively, D is TRBD2 (5 bases). Sequenced sample: naive CD4+ T cells from PBMCs. Subset given: CD45RA+ positively selected. This TCR derives from a man in his late teens or twenties in good health. Some clones in this sample may be carry-over from other donors' samples. CDR3 loop: CASSLDGVTYEQYF. CDR3 coding DNA: TGTGCCAGCAGCTTGGACGGGGTGACCTACGAGCAGTACTTC.